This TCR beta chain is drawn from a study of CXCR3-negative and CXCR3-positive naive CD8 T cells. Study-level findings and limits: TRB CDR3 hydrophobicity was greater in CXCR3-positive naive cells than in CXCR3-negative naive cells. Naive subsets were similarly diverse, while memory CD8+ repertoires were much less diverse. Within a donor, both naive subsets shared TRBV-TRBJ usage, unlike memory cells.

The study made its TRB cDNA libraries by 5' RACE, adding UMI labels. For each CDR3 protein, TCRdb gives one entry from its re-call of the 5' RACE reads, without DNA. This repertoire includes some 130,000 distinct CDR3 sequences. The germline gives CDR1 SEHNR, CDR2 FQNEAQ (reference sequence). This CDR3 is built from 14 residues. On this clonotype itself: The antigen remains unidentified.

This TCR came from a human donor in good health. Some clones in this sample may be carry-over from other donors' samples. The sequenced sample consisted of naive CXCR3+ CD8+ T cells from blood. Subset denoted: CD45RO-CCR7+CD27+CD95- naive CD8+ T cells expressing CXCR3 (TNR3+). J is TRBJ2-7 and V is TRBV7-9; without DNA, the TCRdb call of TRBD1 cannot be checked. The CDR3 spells CASSLAGGWYEQYF.